A selection of T cell receptor beta chains follows, all from one sample in a study of CD8 T cells in Susac syndrome. TCRdb independently ran MiXCR on the immunoSEQ multiplex PCR reads; one entry per CDR3 protein. The data hold about 150,000 distinct CDR3 sequences, with roughly 95% observed a single time. What was sequenced was CD4+ T cells from PBMCs. These receptors were collected from a human donor with Susac syndrome. CDR3s include the opening cysteine and the closing phenylalanine or tryptophan. The D gene is left open where the match is weak. Some rows have no size entry. The others give once, few or many, or a class for an expanded clone.

>TRBJ1-2|TRBV5-1|once|NA
TGCGCCAGCAGCTACTCAGGGAGTGGCTACACCTTC
CASSYSGSGYTF
>TRBJ2-5|TRBV24-1|NA|TRBD1
TGTGCCACCAGTAATGGGGGCAGGGGGGAGACCCAGTACTTC
CATSNGGRGETQYF
>TRBJ2-3|TRBV20-1|NA|NA
TGCAGTGTAGCACGATTTACAAACCGGGGGAGCACAGATACGCAGTATTTT
CSVARFTNRGSTDTQYF
>TRBJ2-7|TRBV12-3/TRBV12-4|NA|NA
TGTGCCAGCAGTCTACGGGTAACCTACGAGCAGTACTTC
CASSLRVTYEQYF
>TRBJ2-3|TRBV9|NA|NA
TGTGCCAGCAGCGTAGGACTCTCTACAGATACGCAGTATTTT
CASSVGLSTDTQYF
>TRBJ2-7|TRBV21-1|NA|NA
TGTGCCAGCAGCAAATGTAGTTTCTTATACGAGCAGTACTTC
CASSKCSFLYEQYF
>TRBJ2-2|TRBV6-5|NA|TRBD2
TGTGCCAGCAGTTACATGTCTAGCGGGGGACCACCGAACACCGGGGAGCTGTTTTTT
CASSYMSSGGPPNTGELFF
>TRBJ2-5|TRBV29-1|NA|TRBD1
TGCAGCGTCCCCCCGGACAGGGGGGCCCAAGAGACCCAGTACTTC
CSVPPDRGAQETQYF
>TRBJ2-7|TRBV20-1|once|NA
TGCAGTGCTAGAGTTCGACGCAGGCCCCCCTACGAGCAGTACTTC
CSARVRRRPPYEQYF
>TRBJ2-7|TRBV2|NA|NA
TGTGCCAGCAGTGAACAGGGGACGGACGAGCAGTACTTC
CASSEQGTDEQYF
>TRBJ1-2|TRBV20-1|NA|TRBD1
TGCAGTGCTTTCAGGGGGCAAGGCTACACCTTC
CSAFRGQGYTF
>TRBJ1-5|TRBV3-1|NA|NA
TGTGCCAGCAGCCTTCGACAGAGCAATCAGCCCCAGCATTTT
CASSLRQSNQPQHF
>TRBJ2-5|TRBV4-1|NA|TRBD2
TGCGCCAGCAGCCAAGCCCCTCTAGCGGGGGCCGGAGAGACCCAGTACTTC
CASSQAPLAGAGETQYF
>TRBJ1-2|TRBV4-2|NA|NA
TGTGCCAGCAGCCAAGATTTACGGCGGACCGATAACTATGGCTACACCTTC
CASSQDLRRTDNYGYTF
>TRBJ2-5|TRBV7-3|NA|TRBD2
TGTGCCAGCACCGAGGGGACGGGACTAGTAGAGACCCAGTACTTC
CASTEGTGLVETQYF
>TRBJ2-2|TRBV19|NA|TRBD2
TGTGCCAGTACCCTATGGGGAGCGGGGCAGAACACCGGGGAGCTGTTTTTT
CASTLWGAGQNTGELFF
>TRBJ2-4|TRBV20-1|NA|NA
TGCAGTGCTAGTAGGGCCGATTCTCCCGGGAACATTCAGTACTTC
CSASRADSPGNIQYF
>TRBJ1-1|TRBV6-1|NA|NA
TGTGCCAGCAGTCAGGGGTTACCGAACACTGAAGCTTTCTTT
CASSQGLPNTEAFF
>TRBJ2-1|TRBV25-1|NA|TRBD1
TGTGCCAGCAGTGACACGGGACAGGGCCACAATGAGCAGTTCTTC
CASSDTGQGHNEQFF
>TRBJ2-5|TRBV29-1|NA|TRBD1
TGCAGCGTTCTCCCGGGACAGGAGACCCAGTACTTC
CSVLPGQETQYF
>TRBJ2-5|TRBV6-6|few|NA
TGTGCCAGCAGTTACGGGCGAGAGACCCAGTACTTC
CASSYGRETQYF
>TRBJ1-5|TRBV15|once|NA
TGTGCCACCAGCGATTCTTATCAGCCCCAGCATTTT
CATSDSYQPQHF
>TRBJ1-1|TRBV5-1|NA|TRBD1
TGCGCCAGCAGCTTCTACCGGGACAGAGACACTGAAGCTTTCTTT
CASSFYRDRDTEAFF
>TRBJ2-2|TRBV19|NA|NA
TGTGCCAGTAGTAGTGCCGGGACGGTCATTGGGGAGCTGTTTTTT
CASSSAGTVIGELFF
>TRBJ2-3|TRBV2|NA|NA
TGTGCCAGCAGTGTGACTGGCCGCACAGATACGCAGTATTTT
CASSVTGRTDTQYF
>TRBJ2-2|TRBV5-6|NA|NA
TGTGCCAGCAGTCCCAGGGGACCGAACACCGGGGAGCTGTTTTTT
CASSPRGPNTGELFF
>TRBJ2-7|TRBV7-9|once|TRBD1
TGTGCCAGCAGCTTGGTACGACAGGGGCCAACCTACGAGCAGTACTTC
CASSLVRQGPTYEQYF
>TRBJ2-7|TRBV28|NA|TRBD1
TGTGCCAGCAGATCCGGGACAGGGATGTACGAGCAGTACTTC
CASRSGTGMYEQYF
>TRBJ1-1|TRBV7-2|once|TRBD1
TGTGCCAGCAGCCCTTATCGACAGGGTAGAGCTTTCTTT
CASSPYRQGRAFF
>TRBJ2-2|TRBV6-1|once|NA
TGTGCCAGCAGCCATACGGTAGTACAGGGTAACACCGGGGAGCTGTTTTTT
CASSHTVVQGNTGELFF
>TRBJ1-6|TRBV9|NA|NA
TGTGCCAGCAGCGTAGCTATGGGGCAAAACAATTCACCCCTCCACTTT
CASSVAMGQNNSPLHF
>TRBJ2-7|TRBV9|NA|NA
TGTGCCAGCAGCGTAGGAGGAACACAGACCTACGAGCAGTACTTC
CASSVGGTQTYEQYF
>TRBJ1-5|TRBV21-1|NA|NA
TGTGCCAGCAATCTAAACAGGGGTAATCAGCCCCAGCATTTT
CASNLNRGNQPQHF
>TRBJ2-2|TRBV29-1|NA|NA
TGCAGCTGCTCGAGGGGTGACACCGGGGAGCTGTTTTTT
CSCSRGDTGELFF
>TRBJ2-2|TRBV9|NA|TRBD1
TGTGCCAGCAGCTGGACAGGGGGCTCGACCGGGGAGCTGTTTTTT
CASSWTGGSTGELFF
>TRBJ1-1|TRBV4-2|NA|NA
TGTGCCAGCAGCCAAGTAACCGGGTCTGAAGCTTTCTTT
CASSQVTGSEAFF
>TRBJ2-1|TRBV6-1|NA|NA
TGTGCCAGCAGCTCCTACTACACGGACAATGAGCAGTTCTTC
CASSSYYTDNEQFF
>TRBJ2-3|TRBV7-3|NA|NA
TGTGCCAGCAGCTTAATGTCCAGCCCGGGCACAGATACGCAGTATTTT
CASSLMSSPGTDTQYF
>TRBJ2-7|TRBV21-1|NA|NA
TGTGCCAGCGCAGTGAGGGACAGGGGGTTCCACGAGCAGTACTTC
CASAVRDRGFHEQYF
>TRBJ2-1|TRBV29-1|NA|NA
TGCAGCGTTGCCGAGGGTTTGGTCCGCGAGCAGTTCTTC
CSVAEGLVREQFF
>TRBJ2-7|TRBV15|once|NA
TGTGCCACCAGCAGAGATCTAAACACCTACGAGCAGTACTTC
CATSRDLNTYEQYF
>TRBJ2-7|TRBV29-1|NA|NA
TGCAGCGTTGTGGCGGGGGCTTACGAGCAGTACTTC
CSVVAGAYEQYF
>TRBJ2-3|TRBV24-1|NA|TRBD1
TGTGCCACCAGTGATCGGCGTGTTGGACAGGGGACAGATACGCAGTATTTT
CATSDRRVGQGTDTQYF
>TRBJ2-7|TRBV15|NA|TRBD1
TGTGCCACCAGCTCCCGAGACAGGGATCCCGAGCAGTACTTC
CATSSRDRDPEQYF
>TRBJ2-1|TRBV3-1|NA|TRBD2
TGTGCCAGCAGCTCCCGGACTAGCGGGTCCAGGGGGCAGTTCTTC
CASSSRTSGSRGQFF
>TRBJ2-7|TRBV19|once|NA
TGTGCCAGTAGAATGCCAGGGCTCAACGAGCAGTACTTC
CASRMPGLNEQYF
>TRBJ2-3|TRBV2|NA|TRBD2
TGTGCCAGCGGACGGGGGGTGGATACGCAGTATTTT
CASGRGVDTQYF
>TRBJ1-1|TRBV6-1|NA|NA
TGTGCCAGCATGGTTACGGGGCAGCCCCGAGGGGCTTTCTTT
CASMVTGQPRGAFF
>TRBJ1-2|TRBV27|NA|NA
TGTGCCAGCTACGGGGGCTATGGCTACACCTTC
CASYGGYGYTF
>TRBJ2-5|TRBV29-1|NA|NA
TGCAGCGTTGGAGAGCGACGCCAAGAGACCCAGTACTTC
CSVGERRQETQYF
>TRBJ2-5|TRBV20-1|NA|NA
TGCAGTGCTGGGGCCGTAGAGACCCAGTACTTC
CSAGAVETQYF
>TRBJ2-3|TRBV25-1|NA|NA
TGTGCCAGCAAAGAAGGGGATACGCAGTATTTT
CASKEGDTQYF
>TRBJ2-1|TRBV9|NA|NA
TGTGCCAGCAGCGTAGCTACCGTCTACAATGAGCAGTTCTTC
CASSVATVYNEQFF
>TRBJ2-7|TRBV14|NA|TRBD2
TGTGCCAGCAGCCCGGGACTACCTATCTACGAGCAGTACTTC
CASSPGLPIYEQYF
>TRBJ1-1|TRBV7-2|NA|NA
TGTGCCAGCAGCTCACAGGGAGTCACTGAAGCTTTCTTT
CASSSQGVTEAFF
>TRBJ1-1|TRBV18|NA|NA
TGTGCCAGCTCACCGCTGGGGAGGGACACTGAAGCTTTCTTT
CASSPLGRDTEAFF
>TRBJ2-2|TRBV7-2|NA|NA
TGTGCCAGCAGCTTAGGGCACACGAACACCGGGGAGCTGTTTTTT
CASSLGHTNTGELFF
>TRBJ1-1|TRBV18|NA|NA
TGTGCCAGCTCACGAGTTGAGCAGGGTATGCGGGACACTGAAGCTTTCTTT
CASSRVEQGMRDTEAFF
>TRBJ1-5|TRBV12-3/TRBV12-4|NA|NA
TGTGCCAGCAGGGAGGAGGGCCCTCAGCCCCAGCATTTT
CASREEGPQPQHF
>TRBJ1-2|TRBV9|NA|NA
TGTGCCAGCAGCCCACGGGACACAGCTAACTATGGCTACACCTTC
CASSPRDTANYGYTF